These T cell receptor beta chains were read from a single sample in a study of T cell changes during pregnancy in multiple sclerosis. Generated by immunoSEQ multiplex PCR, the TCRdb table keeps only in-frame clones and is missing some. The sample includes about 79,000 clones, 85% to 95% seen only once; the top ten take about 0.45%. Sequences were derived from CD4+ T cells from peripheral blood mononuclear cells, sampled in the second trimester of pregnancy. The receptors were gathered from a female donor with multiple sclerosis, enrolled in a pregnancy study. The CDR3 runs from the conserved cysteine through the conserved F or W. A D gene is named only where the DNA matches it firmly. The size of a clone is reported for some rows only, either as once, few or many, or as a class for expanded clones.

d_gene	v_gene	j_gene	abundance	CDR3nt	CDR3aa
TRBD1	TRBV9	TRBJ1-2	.	TGTGCCAGCAGCTCGGACCCGGGACAGACATATGGCTACACCTTC	CASSSDPGQTYGYTF
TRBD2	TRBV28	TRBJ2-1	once	TGTGCCAGCAGTTCGTTAGCGGGCGTCTCCTACAATGAGCAGTTCTTC	CASSSLAGVSYNEQFF
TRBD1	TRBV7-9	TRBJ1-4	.	TGTGCCAGCAGCCGACAGGGATCGGAAAAACTGTTTTTT	CASSRQGSEKLFF
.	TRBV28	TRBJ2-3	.	TGTGCCAGCAGTTCCACTAGCAGATCTAGCACAGATACGCAGTATTTT	CASSSTSRSSTDTQYF
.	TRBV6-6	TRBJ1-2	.	TGTGCCAGCAGTTATCAGCCCGAGACTTACTATGGCTACACCTTC	CASSYQPETYYGYTF
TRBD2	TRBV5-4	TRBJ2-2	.	TGTGCCAGCAGCTTGGGACTAGCGGGAGCCGGGGAGCTGTTTTTT	CASSLGLAGAGELFF
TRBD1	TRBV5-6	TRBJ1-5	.	TGTGCCAGCAGTCAGAGGACAGGGGGTCAGCCCCAGCATTTT	CASSQRTGGQPQHF
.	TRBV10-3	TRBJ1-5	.	TGTGCCATCAGTGAGTCTACACCTGCGGTGAATCAGCCCCAGCATTTT	CAISESTPAVNQPQHF
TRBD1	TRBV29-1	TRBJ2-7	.	TGCAGCGTGAACAGGGGGCGCGAGCAGTACTTC	CSVNRGREQYF
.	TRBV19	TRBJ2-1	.	TGTGCCAGTAGTGCAGGGGACTCCTACAATGAGCAGTTCTTC	CASSAGDSYNEQFF
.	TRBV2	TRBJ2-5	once	TGTGCCAGCAGTGTGTCTAGCGAGACCCAGTACTTC	CASSVSSETQYF
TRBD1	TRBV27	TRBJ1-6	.	TGTGCCAGCAGCTCGGGACAGAATAATTCACCCCTCCACTTT	CASSSGQNNSPLHF
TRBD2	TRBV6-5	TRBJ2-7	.	TGTGCCAGCAGTTATAATGGAGCGGGAAACTCCTACGAGCAGTACTTC	CASSYNGAGNSYEQYF
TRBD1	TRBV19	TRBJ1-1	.	TGTGCCAGTAGTTTCGGAGCCGGGACAGTGAACACTGAAGCTTTCTTT	CASSFGAGTVNTEAFF
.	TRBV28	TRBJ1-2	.	TGTGCCAGCAGTCCCGACACGAGTGGCTACACCTTC	CASSPDTSGYTF
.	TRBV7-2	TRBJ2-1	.	TGTGCCAGCAGCTTAGGACAGTCCTACAATGAGCAGTTCTTC	CASSLGQSYNEQFF
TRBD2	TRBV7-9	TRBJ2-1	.	TGTGCCAGCAGTCCCGGGACTAGCGGGAGGGCGGACTACAATGAGCAGTTCTTC	CASSPGTSGRADYNEQFF
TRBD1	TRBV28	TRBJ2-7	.	TGTGCCAGCAGTCGCGCCGGGACAGGGAATGGCGAGCAGTACTTC	CASSRAGTGNGEQYF
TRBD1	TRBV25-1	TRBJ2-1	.	TGTGCCAGCAGCCCCGGACAGGGAATCCATGAGCAGTTCTTC	CASSPGQGIHEQFF
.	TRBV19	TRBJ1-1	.	TGTGCCAGTAGTCCAAGACACAACACTGAAGCTTTCTTT	CASSPRHNTEAFF
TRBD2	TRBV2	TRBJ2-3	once	TGTGCCAGCAGACCGGGACTAGCGGGAAGATCTAGCACAGATACGCAGTATTTT	CASRPGLAGRSSTDTQYF
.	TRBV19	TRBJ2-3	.	TGTGCCAGTAGTCCCCCCCTAGCGTCGCCCCTTTTTTCGCAGTATTTT	CASSPPLASPLFSQYF
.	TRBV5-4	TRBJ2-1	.	TGTGCCAGCAGCTTGGATCGCTCTAGTGGGTCCTACAATGAGCAGTTCTTC	CASSLDRSSGSYNEQFF
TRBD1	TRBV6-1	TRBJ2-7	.	TGTGCCAGCATTTCGAAAAGGACAGGGGACCACGAGCAGTACTTC	CASISKRTGDHEQYF
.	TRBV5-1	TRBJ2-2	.	TGCGCCAGCAGCTGGGTGGAGGCGAACACCGGGGAGCTGTTTTTT	CASSWVEANTGELFF
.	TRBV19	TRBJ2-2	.	TGTGCCAGTAGTCTAGAACAGGGTTTGGCGAACACCGGGGAGCTGTTTTTT	CASSLEQGLANTGELFF
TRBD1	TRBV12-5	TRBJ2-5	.	TGTGCTAGTGGTCCAGGACAGGGGTACCAAGAGACCCAGTACTTC	CASGPGQGYQETQYF
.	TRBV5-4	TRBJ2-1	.	TGTGCCAGCAGCTCCCTCGCGGGATCAAATGAGCAGTTCTTC	CASSSLAGSNEQFF
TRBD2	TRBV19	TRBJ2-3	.	TGTGCCAGTAGTTCTCAGCTTAGCGGGGGGCCCCATTTT	CASSSQLSGGPHF
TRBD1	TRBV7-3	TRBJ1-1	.	TGTGCCAGCAGCTTAAGAGGCGGGCCTGGACAGGGACAAGCTTTCTTT	CASSLRGGPGQGQAFF
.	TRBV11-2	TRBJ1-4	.	TGTGCCAGCAGCTTACTGACAGATGAAAAACTGTTTTTT	CASSLLTDEKLFF
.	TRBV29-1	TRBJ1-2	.	TGCAGCGTTGCGCACGGAGGGGCCTATGGCTACACCTTC	CSVAHGGAYGYTF
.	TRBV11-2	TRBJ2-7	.	TGTGCCAGCAGCTTCGTTAAAACTAGCTCCTACGAGCAGTACTTC	CASSFVKTSSYEQYF
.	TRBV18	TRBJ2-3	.	TGTGCCAGCTCCATAATACAGGGAAGCACAGATACGCAGTATTTT	CASSIIQGSTDTQYF
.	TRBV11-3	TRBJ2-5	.	TGTGCCAGCAGCTTAGAGTCGAGGGGGGGGAGAGAGACCCAGTACTTC	CASSLESRGGRETQYF
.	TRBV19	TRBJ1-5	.	TGTGCCAGTAGCACTACAGGGTTTTACCAGCCCCAGCATTTT	CASSTTGFYQPQHF
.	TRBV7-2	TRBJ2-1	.	TGTGCCAGCAGCCCATTTGTCAATGAGCAGTTCTTC	CASSPFVNEQFF
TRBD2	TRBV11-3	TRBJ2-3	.	TGTGCCAGCGGTCCCACTAGCGGGGGTAGCACAGATACGCAGTATTTT	CASGPTSGGSTDTQYF
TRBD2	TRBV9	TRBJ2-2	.	TGTGCCAGCAGCGTAGCGGGAGGGCCACGCGGTGAGCTGTTTTTT	CASSVAGGPRGELFF
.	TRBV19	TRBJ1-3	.	TGTGCCAGTAAAACTCTTGACTCTGGAAACACCATATATTTT	CASKTLDSGNTIYF
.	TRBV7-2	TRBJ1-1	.	TGTGCCAGCAGCTTAGATGGGGGGGGCACTGAAGCTTTCTTT	CASSLDGGGTEAFF
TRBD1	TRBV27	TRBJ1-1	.	TGTGCCAGCAGTTCTGGGACAGGACAATCGTGGACTGAAGCTTTCTTT	CASSSGTGQSWTEAFF
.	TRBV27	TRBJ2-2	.	TGTGCCAGCAGTTTAAGGGGACATAGTTTCGCGAACACCGGGGAGCTGTTTTTT	CASSLRGHSFANTGELFF
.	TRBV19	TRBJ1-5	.	TGTGCCAGTAGTATAGACTCCCGGGGTTTGGGTCAGCCCCAGCATTTT	CASSIDSRGLGQPQHF
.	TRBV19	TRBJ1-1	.	TGTGCCAGTAGTGTGGGGAGTCTCATGAACACTGAAGCTTTCTTT	CASSVGSLMNTEAFF
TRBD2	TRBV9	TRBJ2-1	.	TGTGCCAGCAGCGTAGCTAGCGGGGGGAACAATGAGCAGTTCTTC	CASSVASGGNNEQFF
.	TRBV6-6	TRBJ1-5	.	TGTGCCAGCAGTTACCAGGATTATCAGCCCCAGCATTTT	CASSYQDYQPQHF
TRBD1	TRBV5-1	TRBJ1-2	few	TGCGCCAGCAGCTTACAGGGGGCGGAAGGCTACACCTTC	CASSLQGAEGYTF